The following is a T cell receptor beta chain sequence with its context. Antigen unknown. CDR1 is DFQATT, CDR2 SNEGSKA, per germline (reference sequence). The CDR3 sequence is 15 residues long. The trim removed 6 bases at V and 3 bases at J, leaving 10 bases unmatched. This entry belongs to a study of blood T cells in healthy people across ages. Total RNA, at least 5.5 micrograms per sample, came from PBMCs. PCR was performed a second time for 7 to 11 cycles using a sample-barcoded 5' primer and a J-beta primer mix. A single record per CDR3 protein comes from TCRdb applying MiXCR to the 5' RACE reads. The sample yields around 1.5 million distinct CDR3 sequences, around 59% seen once. Study-wide results and limits: The unknown donor CMV status may have confounded expanded clonotype changes.

This sequence was found in a man in his late teens or twenties in good health. The specimen was blood. J is TRBJ2-7 and V is TRBV20-1, with 11 bases fitting TRBD2. The DNA of the CDR3 is TGCAGTGCGCCGACGGGACTAGCGGAAAACTACGAGCAGTACTTC. It specifies CSAPTGLAENYEQYF.